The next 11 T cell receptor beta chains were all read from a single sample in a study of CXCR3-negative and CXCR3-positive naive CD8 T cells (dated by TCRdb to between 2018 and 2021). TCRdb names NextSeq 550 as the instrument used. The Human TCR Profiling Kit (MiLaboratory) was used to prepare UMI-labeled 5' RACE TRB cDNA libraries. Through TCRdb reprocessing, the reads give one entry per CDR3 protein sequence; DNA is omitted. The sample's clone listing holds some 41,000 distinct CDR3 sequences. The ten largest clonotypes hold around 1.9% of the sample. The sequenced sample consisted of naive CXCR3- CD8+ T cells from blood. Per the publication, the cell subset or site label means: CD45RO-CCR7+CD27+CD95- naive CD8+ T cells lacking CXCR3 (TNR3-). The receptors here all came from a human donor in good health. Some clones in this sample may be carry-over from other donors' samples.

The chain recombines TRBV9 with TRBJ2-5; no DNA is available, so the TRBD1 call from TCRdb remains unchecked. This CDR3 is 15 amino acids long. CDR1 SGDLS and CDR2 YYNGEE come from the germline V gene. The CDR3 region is CASSVELGPQETQYF.

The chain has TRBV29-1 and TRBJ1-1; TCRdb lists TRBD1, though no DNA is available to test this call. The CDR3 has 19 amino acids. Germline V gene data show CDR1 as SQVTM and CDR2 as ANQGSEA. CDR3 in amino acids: CSVGGEWGLWEPMNTEAFF. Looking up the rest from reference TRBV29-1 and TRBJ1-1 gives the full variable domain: SAVISQKPSRDICQRGTSLTIQCQVDSQVTMMFWYRQQPGQSLTLIATANQGSEATYESGFVIDKFPISRPNLTFSTLTVSNMSPEDSSIYLCSVGGEWGLWEPMNTEAFFGQGTRLTVV.

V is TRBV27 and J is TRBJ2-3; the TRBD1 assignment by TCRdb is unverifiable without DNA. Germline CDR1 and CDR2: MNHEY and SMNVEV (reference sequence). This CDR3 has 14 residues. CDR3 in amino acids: CATRKTGYRDTQYF.

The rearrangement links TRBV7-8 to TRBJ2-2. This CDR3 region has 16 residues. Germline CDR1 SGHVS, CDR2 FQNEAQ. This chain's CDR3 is CASSLATLGITGELFF.

The CDR3 reads CASSQDFGRGGGDTQYF. The chain recombines TRBV4-2 with TRBJ2-3; TCRdb proposes TRBD1, but this gene call is untestable without DNA. CDR3 length: 17 amino acids. Germline V gene data show CDR1 as LGHNA and CDR2 as YNFKEQ.

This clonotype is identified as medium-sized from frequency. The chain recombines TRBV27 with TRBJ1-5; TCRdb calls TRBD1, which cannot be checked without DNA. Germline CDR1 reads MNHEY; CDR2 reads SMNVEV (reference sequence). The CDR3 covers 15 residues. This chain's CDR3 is CASSQLQGLDQPQHF.

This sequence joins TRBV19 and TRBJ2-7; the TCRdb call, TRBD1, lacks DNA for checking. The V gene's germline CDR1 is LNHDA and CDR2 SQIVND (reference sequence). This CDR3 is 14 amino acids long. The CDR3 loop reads CASSIGTGTYEQYF.

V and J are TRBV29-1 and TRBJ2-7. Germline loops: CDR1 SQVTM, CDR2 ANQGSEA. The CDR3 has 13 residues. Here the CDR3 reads CSVVDTASYEQYF.

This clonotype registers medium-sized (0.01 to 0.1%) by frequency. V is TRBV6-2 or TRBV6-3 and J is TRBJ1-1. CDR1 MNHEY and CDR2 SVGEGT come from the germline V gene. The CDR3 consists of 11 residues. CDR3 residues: CASSYPSEAFF.

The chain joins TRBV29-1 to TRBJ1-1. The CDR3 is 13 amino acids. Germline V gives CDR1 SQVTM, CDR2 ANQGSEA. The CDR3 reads CSPISIMNTEAFF.

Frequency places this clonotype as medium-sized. This chain's CDR3 is CATSGTSNEQFF. This sequence joins TRBV24-1 and TRBJ2-1. The CDR3 has 12 amino acids. Per the germline V gene, CDR1 is KGHDR and CDR2 is SFDVKD.